The entry below gives a single TCR beta chain sequence along with its context. This clonotype came up a few times. Its antigen is still unknown. Base qualities are missing; no much larger clone stands one base away. The record originates from a study of human T cells and chemical hapten exposure listed by TCRdb under 2021. The study in broad terms: For sensitization, 2% DPC in acetone was applied to a 2 cm by 2 cm area of upper inner arm skin. Weekly therapeutic DPC doses were additionally applied to the scalp of patients throughout the roughly 23-week study period. Patch testing was performed on the upper back with Finn chambers containing 0.01% DPC, and the patch tests were scored after 6 days according to International Contact Dermatitis Research Group standards. The mostly female patient cohort included alopecia areata with under or over 50% scalp involvement, alopecia totalis and alopecia universalis. Libraries were pooled for sequencing, and per-sample TCR yields varied mainly because of small differences in library volumes within the pool. The study tracked peripheral blood TCR repertoire changes in vivo during primary and secondary sensitization to the hapten diphenylcyclopropenone (DPC) in alopecia patients. Blood was sampled from patients pre-sensitization (week 0) and at 2, 6 and about 24 weeks after DPC sensitization. Blood for TCR sequencing was provided by twenty-nine alopecia patients at one to four time points (pre-sensitization, 2, 6 and 24 weeks).

Libraries were built with RACE. Sequenced on a NextSeq 500. During library preparation, unique molecular identifiers were attached to individual cDNA molecules so that TCRs could be counted quantitatively and reproducibly. For every blood RNA sample, sequencing covered both the TCR alpha and TCR beta chains. Per the original workflow: The median number of TCRs per sample was over 85,000, ranging from roughly 23,224 to 690,600. V, J and CDR3 annotation of the TCR reads was carried out using the Decombinator software suite. To make PS versus PT1 abundance plots, every sample was subsampled to the same number of TCRs (28,000). Expanded TCRs were defined as absent before sensitization and observed at least eight times at the 2-week time point. TCRdb handled the public reads itself, with Q25 trimming in fastp and clone calling in MiXCR, and kept productive beta chains. Duplicate CDR3 protein sequences are folded into a single record with the most common DNA and genes. TCRdb's processing, not the authors', yielded these V and J calls. The sample table records some 400,000 distinct CDR3 sequences; roughly 5% of these occur just once. The top ten constitute 2% to 2.5% of the sample.

General study outcomes and caveats: Because every patient had alopecia, a presumed autoimmune disease, the patients' immune response might differ from that of healthy individuals. A positive correlation was found between the number of PT1 expanded TCRs and patch test score, with significance reached at thresholds 8, 16 and 32 but not 4. DPC sensitization did not change the number of TCRs with a frequency above 1 in 1000, and there was no evidence of changes in global repertoire structure. Expanded TCRs formed significantly more large CDR3 similarity clusters than pre-sensitization or healthy control sets, consistent with antigen-driven responses. After repeated subsampling, the strength of the expansion versus patch-test correlation and the threshold at which it became significant changed.

The sample's time point label, in plain terms: patch test 1, 2 weeks after DPC sensitization. In light of the paper, this sample's treatment or condition label describes: therapeutic diphenylcyclopropenone sensitization with weekly scalp DPC. At every patch-test visit, the blood draw took place before the patch test was put on. Patients were considered eligible if aged 18 to 70, diagnosed with alopecia and deemed suitable for DPC therapy, and patients were excluded if pregnant. Total RNA was extracted from unfractionated whole blood that had been collected in Tempus Blood RNA tubes. V and J lose 5 bases and 4 bases, and a span of 14 bases separates them. Taken from cysteine to phenylalanine, the CDR3 has 14 residues. Only the CDR3 DNA is retained, 42 bases long and in frame from the first base.

The clonotype originates from a woman aged 50 to 65 with alopecia areata. Some clones in this sample may be carry-over from other donors' samples. The chain joins TRBV12-3 or TRBV12-4 to TRBJ1-2; matching of 5 bases hints at TRBD1 as the D gene. This sample comprised whole blood, obtained in connection with sensitization to the hapten diphenylcyclopropenone (DPC). The bases read TGTGCCAGCAGTACAGGTGCTTCCTTCTATGGCTACACCTTC. The resulting protein is CASSTGASFYGYTF.